These 28 T cell receptor beta chains originate from one sample sequenced in a study of Ad26.COV2.S vaccination and SARS-CoV-2 variants. Regarding treatment: about 20 received Ad26.COV2.S at low or high dose, single or two shots; a few received placebo; per-sample allocation not given. Each sample was drawn 63 days after the first injection (of vaccine or placebo). Using immunoSEQ multiplex PCR, the repertoire was profiled, and TCRdb retains in-frame clones only, with some absent. This repertoire shows approximately 420,000 clones, roughly 90% found once; its top ten account for approximately 4%. Sequencing was performed on peripheral blood, taken in a trial of Ad26.COV2.S vaccine versus placebo. Receptor source: a person aged 18-60 years who received the Ad26.COV2.S COVID-19 vaccine or a placebo.

The V gene is TRBV4-1, the J gene TRBJ2-7; the D gene is possibly TRBD2 (5 bases). V lost 3 bases and J 0 bases, leaving 15 bases between the germline ends. Germline loops: CDR1 MGHRA, CDR2 YSYEKL. This CDR3 spans 16 amino acids. CDR3 DNA: TGCGCCAGCAGCCAGGAAGGACTGGCCAACTCCTACGAGCAGTACTTC. Translation: CASSQEGLANSYEQYF.

J is TRBJ1-5 and V is TRBV20-1, with D unresolved. The CDR3 loop spans 15 amino acids. V lost 3 bases to trimming and J lost 2 bases, with 14 bases between them. CDR1 and CDR2 from the germline V gene are DFQATT and SNEGSKA (reference sequence). CDR3 amino acids: CSASYTARGNQPQHF. CDR3 nucleotide sequence: TGCAGTGCTAGTTATACAGCAAGGGGCAATCAGCCCCAGCATTTT.

J is TRBJ2-7 and V is TRBV5-1; 9 bases line up with TRBD1. V shed 0 bases and J 5 bases; nucleotides not matched to a gene: 6. CDR1 is SGHRS and CDR2 is YFSETQ in the germline V gene. CDR3 length: 15 residues. The CDR3 nucleotides read TGCGCCAGCAGCTTGGCGGACAGGGGAATAGACGAGCAGTACTTC. This sequence encodes CASSLADRGIDEQYF. Complete variable domain (other parts from reference TRBV5-1 and TRBJ2-7): KAGVTQTPRYLIKTRGQQVTLSCSPISGHRSVSWYQQTPGQGLQFLFEYFSETQRNKGNFPGRFSGRQFSNSRSEMNVSTLELGDSALYLCASSLADRGIDEQYFGPGTRLTVT.

V is TRBV28 and J is TRBJ2-7; D may be TRBD1 (5 bases). The germline CDR1 and CDR2 sequences are MDHEN and SYDVKM. This CDR3 is 14 amino acids long. V was pared by 6 bases and J by 2 bases, with 14 bases between. The CDR3 region is CASSKGREPYEQYF. CDR3 bases: TGTGCCAGCAGCAAAGGCAGGGAACCCTACGAGCAGTACTTC.

The chain uses TRBV9 and TRBJ2-1, with TRBD1 identical over 8 bases. CDR3 length: 16 residues. V gave up 3 bases and J gave up 8 bases; unmatched junction bases: 13. CDR1 is SGDLS and CDR2 is YYNGEE in the germline V gene. DNA of the CDR3: TGTGCCAGCAGCGGACAGGGGAATGGGCTTTTTTATGAGCAGTTCTTC. This gives the protein CASSGQGNGLFYEQFF.

The count of this clone is one. The V call is TRBV4-3, the J call TRBJ2-1; TRBD2 matches at 9 bases. The junction had 4 bases not matched to a gene; V was cut back by 3 bases and J by 4 bases. Per the germline V gene, CDR1 is LGHNA and CDR2 is YSLEER. This CDR3 region has 15 residues. The CDR3 protein is CASSQSGGPYNEQFF. In nucleotides, the CDR3 is TGCGCCAGCAGCCAGAGCGGGGGGCCTTACAATGAGCAGTTCTTC.

The rearrangement uses TRBV19 and TRBJ2-7; D may be TRBD1 (6 bases). The germline V gene has CDR1 LNHDA and CDR2 SQIVND (reference sequence). The V end lost 5 bases, the J end lost 4 bases, and 21 bases lay between the germline ends. The CDR3 is 16 residues long. The CDR3 bases are TGTGCCAGTAGTCCCCTATCGGCAGGGGCGGTGTACGAGCAGTACTTC. Translated: CASSPLSAGAVYEQYF.

The gene calls are TRBV4-3 and TRBJ2-1; D not resolved. The CDR3 loop spans 16 amino acids. Germline-derived CDR1 and CDR2 are LGHNA and YSLEER. Trimming pared 4 bases from V and 0 bases from J, leaving 13 bases between. This CDR3 reads CASSLAVEYSYNEQFF. Here the CDR3 DNA reads TGCGCCAGCAGCCTAGCTGTAGAATACTCCTACAATGAGCAGTTCTTC.

This rearrangement joins TRBV7-2 to TRBJ2-5; the match to TRBD2 covers 8 bases. V trimming: 2 bases; J trimming: 4 bases; junction bases outside the gene matches: 3. The CDR3 extends over 14 amino acids. Per the germline V gene, CDR1 is SGHTA and CDR2 is FQGNSA. Here the CDR3 DNA reads TGTGCCAGCAGCTTACTAAGCGGGGGAGAGACCCAGTACTTC. This sequence encodes CASSLLSGGETQYF.

This clone was recorded once. This chain uses TRBV19 with TRBJ2-7; 7 bases match TRBD2. From germline, CDR1 is LNHDA and CDR2 SQIVND (reference sequence). Trimming at V came to 8 bases and at J to 3 bases, leaving 13 bases not matched to a gene. CDR3 length: 15 amino acids. The CDR3 reads CASGRKGLADYEQYF. The CDR3 nucleotides are TGTGCCAGTGGGCGTAAAGGTCTAGCGGACTACGAGCAGTACTTC.

V is TRBV29-1 and J is TRBJ2-7; D perhaps matches TRBD1 (5 bases). In germline, CDR1 is SQVTM, CDR2 ANQGSEA. CDR3 size: 13 residues. V lost 0 bases and J 7 bases, leaving 13 bases between the germline ends. In DNA form, the CDR3 reads TGCAGCGTTGAAGAACAGGCAGTTGGGGAGCAGTACTTC. This encodes CSVEEQAVGEQYF.

The chain has TRBV3-1 (or the pseudogene TRBV3-2) and TRBJ2-1; 15 bases match TRBD2. The CDR3 loop spans 19 amino acids. With V trimmed by 3 bases and J by 0 bases, 6 bases remained unmatched. The germline V gene has CDR1 LGHDT and CDR2 YNNKEL (reference sequence). CDR3 bases: TGTGCCAGCAGCCATGGACTAGCGGGGGGGTTCACCTCCTACAATGAGCAGTTCTTC. Translated, it gives CASSHGLAGGFTSYNEQFF.

This chain uses TRBV27 with TRBJ2-7, with D perhaps being TRBD1 or TRBD2 (6 bases each). V was trimmed by 6 bases and J by 1 base, leaving 13 bases between them. The CDR3 runs 14 residues. Germline values: CDR1 MNHEY, CDR2 SMNVEV (reference sequence). The CDR3 here is CASSSGGGSYEQYF. The CDR3 DNA reads TGTGCCAGCAGCTCAGGAGGGGGATCCTACGAGCAGTACTTC.

The chain recombines TRBV5-1 with TRBJ2-1; D may be TRBD1 (5 bases). The CDR3 loop spans 16 amino acids. Germline V CDR1 and CDR2: SGHRS, YFSETQ. Trimming cost V 0 bases and J 5 bases, with 15 bases left between them. This CDR3 reads CASSLALGARDNEQFF. The CDR3 bases are TGCGCCAGCAGCTTGGCCCTAGGGGCGCGCGACAATGAGCAGTTCTTC.

This clone was found a few times. The chain uses TRBV6-5 and TRBJ2-7; the D is unclear. The CDR3 spans 12 residues. Germline V gene sequence: CDR1 MNHEY, CDR2 SVGAGI. The V and J ends lost 9 bases and 0 bases respectively, with 9 bases between them. CDR3 nucleotides: TGTGCCAGTTCCGACAACTCCTACGAGCAGTACTTC. It codes for CASSDNSYEQYF.

The CDR3 region is CASSLTRVGEKLFF. The CDR3 nucleotides are TGTGCCAGCAGCTTAACAAGGGTTGGTGAAAAACTGTTTTTT. The J gene is TRBJ1-4, the V gene TRBV7-3, with D uncertain. The CDR3 has 14 residues. V was shortened by 0 bases and J by 7 bases, with 9 bases between the two germline ends. Germline V CDR1 and CDR2: SGHTA, FQGTGA.

The chain links TRBV15 to TRBJ1-2; no clear D. The CDR3 is 15 residues long. Trimming removed 0 bases at V and 6 bases at J, with 14 bases between. Germline V gene lookup returns CDR1 LNHNV and CDR2 YYDKDF (reference sequence). The chain's CDR3 is CATSRDFRVLDGYTF. The CDR3 DNA follows: TGTGCCACCAGCAGAGATTTTCGCGTTTTGGATGGCTACACCTTC.

This chain uses TRBV6-2 or TRBV6-3 with TRBJ1-4; a weak D match, TRBD1 (5 bases). V was trimmed by 6 bases and J by 2 bases, leaving 13 bases between them. The CDR3 covers 15 residues. Germline loops: CDR1 MNHEY, CDR2 SVGEGT. This CDR3 is CASSGHFGTNEKLFF. Here the CDR3 DNA reads TGTGCCAGCAGCGGACACTTTGGGACTAATGAAAAACTGTTTTTT.

The chain recombines TRBV6-5 with TRBJ1-5, with D possibly matching TRBD1 (5 bases). The CDR3 has 13 residues. Germline assignment: CDR1 MNHEY and CDR2 SVGAGI. Trimming shortened V by 11 bases and J by 1 base, and 12 bases separated the two germline ends. The DNA of the CDR3 is TGTGCCTGTTGGGACCGAAGCAATCAGCCCCAGCATTTT. This codes for CACWDRSNQPQHF.

V is TRBV2 and J is TRBJ2-2; D may correspond to TRBD1 or TRBD2 (6 bases each). Per germline, CDR1 SNHLY and CDR2 FYNNEI. This CDR3 has 17 residues. With 5 bases removed from V and 0 bases from J, the gap between germline ends came to 16 bases. Here the CDR3 DNA reads TGTGCCAGCAGTCAGGGACGGGGGCTTCCGAACACCGGGGAGCTGTTTTTT. This codes for CASSQGRGLPNTGELFF.

This clone was seen a few times. The genes are TRBV5-8 and TRBJ2-1; D tentatively reads TRBD1 or TRBD2 (5 bases each). There are 15 residues in the CDR3. Germline V gives CDR1 SGHTS, CDR2 YDEGEE. Trimming took 5 bases from V and 8 from J, leaving 20 bases between them. For the CDR3, the DNA is TGTGCCAGCAGGACACTGGGACCAGGGAAAGATGAGCAGTTCTTC. Translated: CASRTLGPGKDEQFF.

For the CDR3, the DNA is TGTGCCACCAGCAGAGATTGGACGGGCGAGCAGTTCTTC. This gives the protein CATSRDWTGEQFF. V and J are TRBV15 and TRBJ2-1; D is unresolved. With 0 bases removed from V and 10 bases from J, the gap between germline ends came to 10 bases. Per germline, CDR1 LNHNV and CDR2 YYDKDF (reference sequence). The length of the CDR3 is 13 residues.

The rearrangement joins TRBV2 to TRBJ1-1, with TRBD1 identical over 10 bases. V trimming: 7 bases; J trimming: 5 bases; junction bases outside the gene matches: 10. CDR3 length: 15 residues. The germline CDR1 and CDR2 sequences are SNHLY and FYNNEI. The CDR3 loop is CASTITGTGVTEAFF. CDR3 in DNA: TGTGCCAGCACCATAACTGGGACAGGGGTGACTGAAGCTTTCTTT.

The chain joins TRBV28 to TRBJ2-5; 7 nucleotides match TRBD1. The J segment lost 5 bases and the V segment lost 6 bases, leaving 6 bases of the junction unmatched. The germline V gene has CDR1 MDHEN and CDR2 SYDVKM. The CDR3 length is 13 residues. The CDR3 DNA reads as TGTGCCAGCAGACCCGACAGGGATGAGACCCAGTACTTC. Its protein is CASRPDRDETQYF.

The chain uses TRBV29-1 and TRBJ2-5; 8 bases agree with TRBD1. There are 15 residues in the CDR3. Trimming took 0 bases from V and 9 from J; bases not matched to a gene: 12. CDR1 is SQVTM, CDR2 ANQGSEA, per germline. The CDR3 coding sequence is TGCAGCGTTGAAGATGGACAGGGCCAACCAAGGGCCCAGTACTTC. It encodes CSVEDGQGQPRAQYF.

In its sample, this clone was seen a few times. In DNA, the CDR3 is TGTGCCTGGGGTCGGACAGGGCCAAACGAGCAGTACTTC. Its protein product is CAWGRTGPNEQYF. The rearrangement links TRBV30 to TRBJ2-7; 8 nucleotides agree with TRBD1. Unmatched junction bases numbered 8, after V lost 5 bases and J lost 5 bases. This CDR3 has 13 residues. Germline assignment: CDR1 GTSNPN and CDR2 SVGIG (reference sequence).

V and J are TRBV6-2 or TRBV6-3 and TRBJ2-2; D perhaps matches TRBD1 (5 bases). This CDR3 is 17 amino acids long. Germline-derived CDR1 and CDR2 are MNHEY and SVGEGT. The V gene lost 4 bases and the J gene lost 5 bases, with 20 bases spanning the gap. DNA of the CDR3: TGTGCCAGCAGTTTAAGCCCTGGGGCTCTCCGGACCGGGGAGCTGTTTTTT. It yields the protein CASSLSPGALRTGELFF.

J is TRBJ2-3 and V is TRBV2, with D perhaps given as TRBD1 or TRBD2 (6 bases each). Trimming pared 7 bases from V and 4 bases from J, leaving 21 bases between. CDR3 length: 16 amino acids. Germline CDR1 SNHLY, CDR2 FYNNEI. The DNA of the CDR3 is TGTGCCAGCAACCACCCGGGGGCTAGTGGTCCAGATACGCAGTATTTT. It specifies CASNHPGASGPDTQYF.